The T cell receptor (beta chain) under discussion was sequenced for a study of blood T cell repertoires in COVID-19. The wider study: Material from acute and convalescent COVID-19 was sourced from the United States, Italy and Spain. Sample material is recorded as cDNA or gDNA derived from T cells, B-cell-depleted T cells, or PBMCs.

Per the authors' pipeline: The authors estimated nucleated cell counts from reference gene primer amplification. Some clones are missing from TCRdb's copy, which holds only in-frame ones; the method was immunoSEQ multiplex PCR. V, J and clone size are those of that table, while D and trimming were read from the DNA. This table holds about 200,000 clones, 85% to 90% found once. CDR1 and CDR2 from the germline V gene are LGHNA and YNFKEQ. The CDR3 sequence is 14 residues long. Between the trimmed V and J ends, which lost 2 bases and 4 bases, there was a span of 10 bases. The source material was peripheral blood. The TCR comes from a man older than 75 with acute or convalescent COVID-19. The chain has TRBV4-2 and TRBJ2-3, with D perhaps TRBD2 (5 bases). CDR3 sequence: CASSQFVGADTQYF. The CDR3, as DNA: TGTGCCAGCAGCCAATTCGTCGGGGCAGATACGCAGTATTTT.